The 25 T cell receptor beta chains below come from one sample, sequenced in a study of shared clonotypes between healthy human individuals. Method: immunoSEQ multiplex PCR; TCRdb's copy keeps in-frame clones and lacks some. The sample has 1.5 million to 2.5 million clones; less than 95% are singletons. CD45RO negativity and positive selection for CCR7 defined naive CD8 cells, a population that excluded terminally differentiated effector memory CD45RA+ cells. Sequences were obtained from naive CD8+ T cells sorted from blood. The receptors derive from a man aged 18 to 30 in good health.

The CDR3 bases are TGTGCCAGCAGTGTAACCGGGGGCGGCGCTGAAGCTTTCTTT. As protein: CASSVTGGGAEAFF. This chain uses TRBV27 with TRBJ1-1, with D perhaps matching TRBD1 (6 bases). V was shortened by 5 bases and J by 6 bases, with 16 bases between the two germline ends. The CDR3 has 14 amino acids. Looked up from germline, CDR1 is MNHEY and CDR2 is SMNVEV (reference sequence).

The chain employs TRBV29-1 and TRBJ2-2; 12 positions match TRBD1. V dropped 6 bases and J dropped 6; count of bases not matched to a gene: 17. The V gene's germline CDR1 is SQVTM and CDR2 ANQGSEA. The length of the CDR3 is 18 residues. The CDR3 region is CSVAGTGGERINAGELFF. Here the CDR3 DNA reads TGCAGCGTGGCCGGGACAGGGGGCGAACGGATTAATGCCGGGGAGCTGTTTTTT.

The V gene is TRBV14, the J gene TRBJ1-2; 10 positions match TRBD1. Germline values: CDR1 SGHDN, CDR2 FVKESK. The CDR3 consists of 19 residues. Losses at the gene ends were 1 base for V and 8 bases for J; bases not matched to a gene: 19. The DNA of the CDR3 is TGTGCCAGCAGCCAAGTAAGCCCCGGGACAGGGGAGACTCAATGGGGCTACACCTTC. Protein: CASSQVSPGTGETQWGYTF.

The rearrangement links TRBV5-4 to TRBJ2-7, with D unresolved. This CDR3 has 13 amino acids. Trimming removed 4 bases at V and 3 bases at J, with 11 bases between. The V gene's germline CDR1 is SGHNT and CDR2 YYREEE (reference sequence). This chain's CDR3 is CASSVGSHYEQYF. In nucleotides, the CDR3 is TGTGCCAGCAGCGTCGGGTCCCACTACGAGCAGTACTTC.

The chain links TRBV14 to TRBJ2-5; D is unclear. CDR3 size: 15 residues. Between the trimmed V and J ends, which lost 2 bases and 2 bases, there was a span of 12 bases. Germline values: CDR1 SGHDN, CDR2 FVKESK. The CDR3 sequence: CASSQSSAWQETQYF. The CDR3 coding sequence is TGTGCCAGCAGCCAATCAAGCGCCTGGCAAGAGACCCAGTACTTC.

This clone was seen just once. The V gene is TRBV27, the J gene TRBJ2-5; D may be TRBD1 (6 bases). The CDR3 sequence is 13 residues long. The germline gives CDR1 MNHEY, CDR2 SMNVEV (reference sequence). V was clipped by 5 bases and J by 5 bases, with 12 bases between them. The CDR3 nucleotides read TGTGCCAGCAGTAACCCAGGGGAGGAGACCCAGTACTTC. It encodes CASSNPGEETQYF.

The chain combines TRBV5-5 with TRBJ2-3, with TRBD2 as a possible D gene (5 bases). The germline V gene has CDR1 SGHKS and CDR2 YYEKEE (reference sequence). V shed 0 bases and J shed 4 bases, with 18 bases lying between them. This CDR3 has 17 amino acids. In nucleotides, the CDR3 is TGTGCCAGCAGCTTGGACCCTGTGTGGGGAGAAGCAGATACGCAGTATTTT. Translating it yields CASSLDPVWGEADTQYF.

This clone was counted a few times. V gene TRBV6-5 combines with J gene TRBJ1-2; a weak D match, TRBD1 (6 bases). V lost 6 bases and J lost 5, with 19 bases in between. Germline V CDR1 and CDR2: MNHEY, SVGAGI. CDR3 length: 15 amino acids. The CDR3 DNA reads TGTGCCAGCAGCCACGAGGGGGTCCAAGGGTATGGCTACACCTTC. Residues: CASSHEGVQGYGYTF.

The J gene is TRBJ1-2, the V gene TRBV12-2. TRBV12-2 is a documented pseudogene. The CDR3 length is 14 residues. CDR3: CASRSGRSIYGYTF. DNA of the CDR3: TGTGCAAGTCGCTCTGGACGGAGCATCTATGGCTACACCTTC.

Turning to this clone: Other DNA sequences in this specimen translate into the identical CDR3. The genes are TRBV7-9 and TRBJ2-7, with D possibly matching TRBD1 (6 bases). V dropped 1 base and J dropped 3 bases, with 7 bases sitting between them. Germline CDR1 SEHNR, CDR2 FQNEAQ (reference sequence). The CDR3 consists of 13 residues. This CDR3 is CASSLGDNYEQYF. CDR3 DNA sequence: TGTGCCAGCAGCTTAGGGGACAACTACGAGCAGTACTTC. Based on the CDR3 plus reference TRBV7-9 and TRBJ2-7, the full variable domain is DTGVSQNPRHKITKRGQNVTFRCDPISEHNRLYWYRQTLGQGPEFLTYFQNEAQLEKSRLLSDRFSAERPKGSFSTLEIQRTEQGDSAMYLCASSLGDNYEQYFGPGTRLTVT.

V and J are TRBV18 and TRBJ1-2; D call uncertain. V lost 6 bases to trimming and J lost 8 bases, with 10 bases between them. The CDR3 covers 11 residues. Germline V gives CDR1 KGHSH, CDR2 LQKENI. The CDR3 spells CASSTSGGYTF. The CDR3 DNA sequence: TGTGCCAGCTCGACCTCGGGGGGCTACACCTTC.

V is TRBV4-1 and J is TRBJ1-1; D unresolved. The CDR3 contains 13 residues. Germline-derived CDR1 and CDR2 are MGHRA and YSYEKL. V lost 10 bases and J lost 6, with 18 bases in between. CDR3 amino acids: CATTFRFGSEAFF. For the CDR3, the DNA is TGCGCCACTACCTTTCGATTCGGGTCTGAAGCTTTCTTT.

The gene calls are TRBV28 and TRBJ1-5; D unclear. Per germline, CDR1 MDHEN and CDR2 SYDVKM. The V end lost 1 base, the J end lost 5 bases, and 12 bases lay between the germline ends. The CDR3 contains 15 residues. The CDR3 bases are TGTGCCAGCAGTTTATCTAATTTCATGGATCAGCCCCAGCATTTT. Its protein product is CASSLSNFMDQPQHF.

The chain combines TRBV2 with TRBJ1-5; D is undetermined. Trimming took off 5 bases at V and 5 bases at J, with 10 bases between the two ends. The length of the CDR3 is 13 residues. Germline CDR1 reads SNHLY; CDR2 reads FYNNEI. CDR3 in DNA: TGTGCCAGCAGTCCCCGGGTAGATCAGCCCCAGCATTTT. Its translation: CASSPRVDQPQHF. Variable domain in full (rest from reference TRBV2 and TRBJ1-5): EPEVTQTPSHQVTQMGQEVILRCVPISNHLYFYWYRQILGQKVEFLVSFYNNEISEKSEIFDDQFSVERPDGSNFTLKIRSTKLEDSAMYFCASSPRVDQPQHFGDGTRLSIL.

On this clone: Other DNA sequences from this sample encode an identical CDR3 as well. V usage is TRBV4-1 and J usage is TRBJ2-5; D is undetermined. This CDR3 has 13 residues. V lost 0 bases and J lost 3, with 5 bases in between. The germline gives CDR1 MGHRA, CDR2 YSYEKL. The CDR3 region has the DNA TGCGCCAGCAGCCAAGAAGGTGAAGAGACCCAGTACTTC. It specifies CASSQEGEETQYF.

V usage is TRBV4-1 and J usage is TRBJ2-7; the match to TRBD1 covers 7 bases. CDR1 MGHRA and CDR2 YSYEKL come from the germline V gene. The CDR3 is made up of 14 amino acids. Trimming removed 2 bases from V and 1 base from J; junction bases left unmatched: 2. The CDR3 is CASSQQTGSYEQYF. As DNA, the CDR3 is TGCGCCAGCAGCCAACAGACAGGGTCCTACGAGCAGTACTTC.

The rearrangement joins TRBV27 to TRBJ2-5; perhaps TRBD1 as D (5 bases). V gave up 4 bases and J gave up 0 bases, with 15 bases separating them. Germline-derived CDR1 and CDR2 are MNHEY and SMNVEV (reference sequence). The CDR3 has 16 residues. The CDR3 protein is CASSSQGSSYQETQYF. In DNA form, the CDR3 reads TGTGCCAGCAGTTCGCAGGGTTCCTCGTACCAAGAGACCCAGTACTTC.

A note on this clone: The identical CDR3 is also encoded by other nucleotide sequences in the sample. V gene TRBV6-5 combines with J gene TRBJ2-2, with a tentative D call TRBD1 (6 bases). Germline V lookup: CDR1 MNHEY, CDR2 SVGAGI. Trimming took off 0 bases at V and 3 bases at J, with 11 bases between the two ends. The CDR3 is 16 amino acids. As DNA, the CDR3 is TGTGCCAGCAGTTACTCTTCAGGGGAGTACACCGGGGAGCTGTTTTTT. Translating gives CASSYSSGEYTGELFF.

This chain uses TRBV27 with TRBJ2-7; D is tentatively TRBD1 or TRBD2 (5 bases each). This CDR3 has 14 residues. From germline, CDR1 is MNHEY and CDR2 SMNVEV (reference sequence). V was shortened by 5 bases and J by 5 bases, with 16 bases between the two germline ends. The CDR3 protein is CASSQGFLGDEQYF. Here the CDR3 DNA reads TGTGCCAGCAGTCAGGGTTTCCTCGGGGACGAGCAGTACTTC.

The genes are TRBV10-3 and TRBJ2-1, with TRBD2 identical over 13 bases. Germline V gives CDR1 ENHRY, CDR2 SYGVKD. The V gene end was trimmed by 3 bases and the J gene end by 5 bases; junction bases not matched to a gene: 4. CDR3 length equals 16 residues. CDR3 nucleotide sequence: TGTGCCATCAGTGACTCCGGGACTAGCGGGAACAATGAGCAGTTCTTC. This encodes CAISDSGTSGNNEQFF.

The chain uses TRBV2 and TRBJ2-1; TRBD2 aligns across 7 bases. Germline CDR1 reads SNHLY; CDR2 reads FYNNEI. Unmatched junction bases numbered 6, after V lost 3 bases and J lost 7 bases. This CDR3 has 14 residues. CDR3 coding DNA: TGTGCCAGCAGTGAGGAAGCGGGGCGTAATGAGCAGTTCTTC. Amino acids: CASSEEAGRNEQFF. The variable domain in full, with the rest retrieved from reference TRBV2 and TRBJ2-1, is EPEVTQTPSHQVTQMGQEVILRCVPISNHLYFYWYRQILGQKVEFLVSFYNNEISEKSEIFDDQFSVERPDGSNFTLKIRSTKLEDSAMYFCASSEEAGRNEQFFGPGTRLTVL.

The CDR3, as DNA: TGTGCCAGCAGCTTTGGCTACCCCTACGAGCAGTACTTC. Amino acids: CASSFGYPYEQYF. V usage is TRBV5-4 and J usage is TRBJ2-7; D is uncertain. Per germline, CDR1 SGHNT and CDR2 YYREEE (reference sequence). CDR3 size: 13 residues. With 2 bases removed from V and 2 bases from J, the gap between germline ends came to 8 bases.

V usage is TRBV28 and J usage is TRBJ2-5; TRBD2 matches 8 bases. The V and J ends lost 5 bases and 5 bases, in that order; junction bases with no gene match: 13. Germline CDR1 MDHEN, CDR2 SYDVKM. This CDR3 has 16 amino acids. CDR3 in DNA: TGTGCCAGCAGTGTTGGTGGGACTAGGGGATCCGAGACCCAGTACTTC. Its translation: CASSVGGTRGSETQYF.

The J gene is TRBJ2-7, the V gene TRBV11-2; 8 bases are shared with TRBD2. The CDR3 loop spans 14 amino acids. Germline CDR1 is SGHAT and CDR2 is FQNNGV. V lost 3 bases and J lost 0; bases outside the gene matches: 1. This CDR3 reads CASSFSGNSYEQYF. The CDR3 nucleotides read TGTGCCAGCAGCTTTAGCGGGAACTCCTACGAGCAGTACTTC.

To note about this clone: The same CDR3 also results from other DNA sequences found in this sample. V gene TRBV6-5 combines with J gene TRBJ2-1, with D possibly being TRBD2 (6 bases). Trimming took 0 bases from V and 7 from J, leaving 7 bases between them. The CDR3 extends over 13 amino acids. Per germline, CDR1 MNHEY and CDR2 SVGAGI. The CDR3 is CASSYSAGNEQFF. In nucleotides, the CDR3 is TGTGCCAGCAGTTACTCGGCGGGGAATGAGCAGTTCTTC.